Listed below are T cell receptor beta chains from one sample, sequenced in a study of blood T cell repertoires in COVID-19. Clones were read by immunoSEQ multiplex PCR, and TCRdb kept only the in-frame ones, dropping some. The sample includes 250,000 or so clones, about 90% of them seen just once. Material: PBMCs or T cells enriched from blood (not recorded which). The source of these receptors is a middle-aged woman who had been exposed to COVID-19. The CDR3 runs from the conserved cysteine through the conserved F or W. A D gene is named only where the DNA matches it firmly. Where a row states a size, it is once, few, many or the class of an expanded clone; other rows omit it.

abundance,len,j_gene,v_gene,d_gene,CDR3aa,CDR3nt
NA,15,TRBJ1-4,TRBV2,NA,CASSEQVARVEKLFF,TGTGCCAGCAGTGAACAGGTAGCCAGGGTAGAAAAACTGTTTTTT
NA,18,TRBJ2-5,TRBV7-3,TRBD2,CASSYGLAGGAGQETQYF,TGTGCCAGCAGCTATGGACTAGCGGGGGGCGCAGGACAAGAGACCCAGTACTTC
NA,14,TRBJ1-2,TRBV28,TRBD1,CASSPGQETFRVTF,TGTGCCAGCAGCCCGGGACAGGAGACTTTTAGGGTCACCTTC
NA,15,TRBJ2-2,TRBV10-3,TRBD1,CAIRGTGAATGELFF,TGTGCCATCAGGGGGACAGGGGCGGCCACCGGGGAGCTGTTTTTT
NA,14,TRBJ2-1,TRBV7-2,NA,CASSSWAPFYEQFF,TGTGCCAGCAGCTCCTGGGCCCCTTTCTATGAGCAGTTCTTC
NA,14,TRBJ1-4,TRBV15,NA,CATSRDRVNEKLFF,TGTGCCACCAGCAGAGATCGAGTTAATGAAAAACTGTTTTTT
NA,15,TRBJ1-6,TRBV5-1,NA,CASSSGGQDNSPLHF,TGCGCCAGCAGCTCAGGCGGACAAGATAATTCACCCCTCCACTTT
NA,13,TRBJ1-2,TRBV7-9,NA,CASSHTDKYGYTF,TGTGCCAGCAGCCACACGGACAAGTATGGCTACACCTTC
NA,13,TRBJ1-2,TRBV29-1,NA,CSVDPQQGGGYTF,TGCAGCGTTGACCCCCAGCAGGGAGGTGGCTACACCTTC
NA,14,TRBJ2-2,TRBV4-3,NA,CASSQDSGTGELFF,TGCGCCAGCAGCCAAGATTCGGGTACCGGGGAGCTGTTTTTT
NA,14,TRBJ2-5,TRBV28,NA,CASGALMYQETQYF,TGTGCCAGCGGGGCCCTAATGTACCAAGAGACCCAGTACTTC
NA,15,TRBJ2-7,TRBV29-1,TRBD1,CSVETRDREYYEQYF,TGCAGCGTTGAGACCCGGGACAGGGAATACTACGAGCAGTACTTC
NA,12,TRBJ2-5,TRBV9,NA,CASSVGGSTQYF,TGTGCCAGCAGCGTCGGCGGAAGCACCCAGTACTTC
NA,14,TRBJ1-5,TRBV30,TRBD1,CAWTNGQGNQPQHF,TGTGCCTGGACGAATGGACAGGGCAATCAGCCCCAGCATTTT
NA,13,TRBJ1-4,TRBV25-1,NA,CASGGEGLEKLFF,TGTGCCAGCGGAGGGGAGGGTCTTGAAAAACTGTTTTTT
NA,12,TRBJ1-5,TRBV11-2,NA,CASSSGGGPQHF,TGTGCCAGCAGCTCCGGGGGTGGGCCCCAGCATTTT
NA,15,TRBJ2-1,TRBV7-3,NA,CASSAQGGYNNEQFF,TGTGCCAGCAGCGCACAGGGAGGGTATAACAATGAGCAGTTCTTC
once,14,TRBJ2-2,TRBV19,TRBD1,CASSLTGGTGELFF,TGTGCCAGTAGTCTGACAGGGGGCACCGGGGAGCTGTTTTTT
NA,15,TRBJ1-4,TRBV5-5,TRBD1,CASSLPEGAGEKLFF,TGTGCCAGCAGCTTGCCCGAGGGGGCTGGTGAAAAACTGTTTTTT
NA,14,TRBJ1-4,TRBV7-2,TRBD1,CASSPTGLREKLFF,TGTGCCAGCAGTCCGACAGGGTTGCGAGAAAAACTGTTTTTT
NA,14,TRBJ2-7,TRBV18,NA,CASSPRHRDYEQYF,TGTGCCAGCTCACCACGCCACAGGGACTACGAGCAGTACTTC
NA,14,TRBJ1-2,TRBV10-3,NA,CAINQDGGRGGYTF,TGTGCCATCAATCAAGACGGAGGACGGGGTGGCTACACCTTC
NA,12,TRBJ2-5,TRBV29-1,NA,CSVASGGETQYF,TGCAGCGTTGCTTCAGGGGGGGAGACCCAGTACTTC
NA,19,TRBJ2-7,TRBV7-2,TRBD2,CASSLVPLLAGAIENEQYF,TGTGCCAGCAGCTTAGTCCCACTCCTAGCGGGGGCCATAGAAAACGAGCAGTACTTC